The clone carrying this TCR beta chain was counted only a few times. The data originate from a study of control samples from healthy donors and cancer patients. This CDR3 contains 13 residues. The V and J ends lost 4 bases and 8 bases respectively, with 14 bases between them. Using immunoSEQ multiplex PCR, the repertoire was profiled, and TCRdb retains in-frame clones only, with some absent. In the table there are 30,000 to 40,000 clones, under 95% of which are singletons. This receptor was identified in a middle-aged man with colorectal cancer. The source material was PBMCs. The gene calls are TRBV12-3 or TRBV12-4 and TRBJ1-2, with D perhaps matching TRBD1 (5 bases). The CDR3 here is CASSSPIGGGYTF. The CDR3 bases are TGTGCCAGCAGTTCCCCGATTGGGGGGGGCTACACCTTC.